One and the same sample provided the 10 T cell receptor beta chains below, sequenced in a study of response to subunit inactivated influenza vaccine. From the RT-PCR reads, TCRdb called clonotypes with MiXCR, one entry per CDR3 protein. This sample has hundreds of thousands of distinct CDR3 sequences; about 11% occur once, and the top ten carry roughly 10%. Sequences were derived from PBMCs from blood, sampled on the day of vaccination. The source of these receptors is a man aged 45-60 years who received an inactivated influenza vaccine.

The chain uses TRBV24-1 and TRBJ2-2; no clear D gene. V lost 2 bases and J lost 6, with 24 bases in between. This CDR3 region has 19 residues. The germline CDR1 and CDR2 sequences are KGHDR and SFDVKD. In nucleotides, the CDR3 is TGTGCCACCAGTGATTGGAGCCTACACGGAATGTATATGGCCGGGGAGCTGTTTTTT. Translated, it gives CATSDWSLHGMYMAGELFF.

The V gene is TRBV4-2, the J gene TRBJ2-1; 7 bases are shared with TRBD2. Germline assignment: CDR1 LGHNA and CDR2 YNFKEQ. Unmatched junction bases numbered 7, after V lost 2 bases and J lost 0 bases. There are 17 residues in the CDR3. CDR3 sequence (DNA): TGTGCCAGCAGCCAAAACCCTAGCGGAGCCTCCTACAATGAGCAGTTCTTC. Its translation is CASSQNPSGASYNEQFF.

The chain recombines TRBV12-3 or TRBV12-4 with TRBJ2-4, with D perhaps matching TRBD2 (7 bases). V was trimmed by 0 bases and J by 9 bases, leaving 15 bases between them. This CDR3 has 15 residues. The CDR3: CASSLAGGGLFIQYF. The CDR3 DNA follows: TGTGCCAGCAGTTTAGCGGGGGGGGGCTTATTCATTCAGTACTTC.

This clonotype occurred many times. V is TRBV12-3 or TRBV12-4 and J is TRBJ1-5; D remains unclear. CDR3 length equals 14 residues. With 0 bases removed from V and 5 bases from J, the gap between germline ends came to 8 bases. Written as DNA, the CDR3 is TGTGCCAGCAGTTTAGCGGGCTACGATCAGCCCCAGCATTTT. Protein: CASSLAGYDQPQHF.

This clonotype was seen only a few times. The chain employs TRBV27 and TRBJ2-2; D possibly matches TRBD1 or TRBD2 (5 bases each). The CDR3 is made up of 13 amino acids. Per germline, CDR1 MNHEY and CDR2 SMNVEV (reference sequence). Deletions cut 8 bases from V and 6 bases from J, with 13 bases between. The CDR3: CASGRQTSGELFF. In nucleotides, the CDR3 is TGTGCCAGCGGGAGACAGACCTCCGGGGAGCTGTTTTTT.

The chain employs TRBV30 and TRBJ2-7; perhaps TRBD2 as D (6 bases). The CDR3 covers 13 residues. CDR1 and CDR2 (germline): GTSNPN, SVGIG (reference sequence). With 3 bases removed from V and 4 bases from J, the gap between germline ends came to 13 bases. The DNA of the CDR3 is TGTGCCTGGAGGAATGGAGGGGCATACGAGCAGTACTTC. This translates into CAWRNGGAYEQYF. The whole variable domain, remainder taken from reference TRBV30 and TRBJ2-7, is SQTIHQWPATLVQPVGSPLSLECTVEGTSNPNLYWYRQAAGRGLQLLFYSVGIGQISSEVPQNLSASRPQDRQFILSSKKLLLSDSGFYLCAWRNGGAYEQYFGPGTRLTVT.

Ten or more counts support this clonotype. V usage is TRBV5-1 and J usage is TRBJ1-1, with D perhaps matching TRBD1 (6 bases). V was shortened by 5 bases and J by 4 bases, with 21 bases between the two germline ends. CDR3 length: 16 amino acids. Germline V gene sequence: CDR1 SGHRS, CDR2 YFSETQ. CDR3 residues: CASSLQGGVVGTEAFF. The CDR3 coding sequence is TGCGCCAGCAGTTTACAGGGAGGAGTGGTAGGCACTGAAGCTTTCTTT.

This clonotype showed up just a few times. The chain carries TRBV28 and TRBJ2-7, with D possibly being TRBD1 (6 bases). The CDR3 has 12 amino acids. Trimming removed 5 bases at V and 5 bases at J, with 10 bases between. From germline, CDR1 is MDHEN and CDR2 SYDVKM. CDR3 protein: CASSPRQDEQYF. The CDR3 nucleotides are TGTGCCAGCAGTCCAAGACAGGACGAGCAGTACTTC.

Remarks on this clonotype: The germline gene is not matched at one end of the junction; a read error may be the cause. The chain uses TRBV12-3 or TRBV12-4 and TRBJ2-2; 9 positions match TRBD1. The CDR3 spans 15 residues. CDR3 sequence: CASMFGQGMVGELSF. The CDR3 DNA is TGTGCCAGCATGTTCGGACAGGGGATGGTCGGGGAGCTGTCTTTT.

The rearrangement uses TRBV4-3 and TRBJ2-1; 13 positions match TRBD2. This CDR3 has 17 residues. Germline values: CDR1 LGHNA, CDR2 YSLEER. The junction had 5 bases not matched to a gene; V was cut back by 0 bases and J by 6 bases. The CDR3 here is CASSQDRGLAGLNEQFF. The CDR3 coding sequence is TGCGCCAGCAGCCAAGATCGGGGACTAGCGGGACTCAATGAGCAGTTCTTC.